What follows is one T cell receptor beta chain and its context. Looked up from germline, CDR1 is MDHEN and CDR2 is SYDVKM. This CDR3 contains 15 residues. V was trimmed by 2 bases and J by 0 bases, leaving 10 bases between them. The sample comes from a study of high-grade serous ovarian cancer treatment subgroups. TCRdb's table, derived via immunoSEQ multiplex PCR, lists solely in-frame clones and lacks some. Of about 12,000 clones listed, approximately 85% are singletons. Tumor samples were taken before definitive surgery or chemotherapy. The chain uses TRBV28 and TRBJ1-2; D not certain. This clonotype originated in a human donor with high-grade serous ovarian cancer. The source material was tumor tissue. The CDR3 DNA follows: TGTGCCAGCAGTTTAAACGGTTGGGCTAACTATGGCTACACCTTC. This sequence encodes CASSLNGWANYGYTF.